This T cell receptor (beta chain) originates from a study of vaccination effects on CD4 cells after COVID-19. General study findings and limits: Late after vaccination, infection- and vaccine-induced clones showed marked clonal contraction.

A single count supports this clone. Antigen: not known. Germline values: CDR1 SGDLS, CDR2 YYNGEE. V was clipped by 0 bases and J by 2 bases, with 8 bases between them. This CDR3 region has 14 residues. On roughly day 10 of culture, CD4+ T cells were separated out. All vaccine recipients tested negative for nucleocapsid antibodies and had never contracted SARS-CoV-2 infection. Profiling relied on immunoSEQ multiplex PCR, and the TCRdb table lists in-frame clones only, not all of them. The table shows some 30,000 clones, with approximately 63% occurring only once. The genes are TRBV9 and TRBJ1-1; unclear D gene. The sample consisted of CD4+ T cells from PBMCs cultured without peptide, taken before COVID-19 vaccination. The clonotype was recovered from a human donor who received a COVID-19 vaccine. CDR3 region: CASSVGAVNTEAFF. The CDR3 coding sequence is TGTGCCAGCAGCGTAGGGGCAGTTAACACTGAAGCTTTCTTT.